This T cell receptor (beta chain) emerged from a study of Ad26.COV2.S vaccination and SARS-CoV-2 variants. About the study: Donor was assigned to the Ad26.COV2.S arm of trial COV1001. Study-level findings and limits: Vaccine and placebo recipients had similar non-spike TCR breadth.

Repertoires were generated with immunoSEQ multiplex PCR, while TCRdb's copy carries only in-frame clones and drops some. Among about 390,000 clones listed, 80% to 90% were seen once. Concerning this clone: The antigen is unknown.

Trimming left V 5 bases short and J 3 bases short, with 20 bases between. Germline CDR1 is SGHDN and CDR2 is FVKESK. This CDR3 has 16 residues. Treatment given: about 20 received Ad26.COV2.S at low or high dose, single or two shots; about 5 received placebo; per-sample allocation not given. The samples were gathered on day 63 after the first injection of vaccine or placebo. This Boston cohort included adults aged 18-55 years. In the vaccine, an Ad26 vector expressed the SARS-CoV-2 spike of the Wuhan strain. This chain uses TRBV14 with TRBJ2-7; the D gene is possibly TRBD1 (5 bases). The sequencing here drew on peripheral blood, taken in a trial of Ad26.COV2.S vaccine versus placebo. This TCR derives from a person aged 18-65 years who received the Ad26.COV2.S COVID-19 vaccine or a placebo. As DNA, the CDR3 is TGTGCCAGCAGCGAAAACCGGGCCAGGGCCTTCTACGAGCAGTACTTC. Protein sequence: CASSENRARAFYEQYF.